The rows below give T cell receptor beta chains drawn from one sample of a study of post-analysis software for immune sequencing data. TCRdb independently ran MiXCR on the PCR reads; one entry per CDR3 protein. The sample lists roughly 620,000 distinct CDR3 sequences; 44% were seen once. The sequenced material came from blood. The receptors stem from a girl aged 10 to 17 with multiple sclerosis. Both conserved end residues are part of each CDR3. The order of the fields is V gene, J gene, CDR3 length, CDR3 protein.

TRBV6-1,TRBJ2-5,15,CASTLLAGGQETQYF
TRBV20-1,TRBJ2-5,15,CSANAGQLNSETQYF
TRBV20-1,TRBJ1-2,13,CSARETGVEGYTF
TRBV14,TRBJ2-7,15,CASSHGGQGAYEQYF
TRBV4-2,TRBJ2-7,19,CASSQDYDAGGPTSYEQYF
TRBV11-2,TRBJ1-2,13,CASSVMTGNGYTF
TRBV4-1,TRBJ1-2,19,CASSTRGGGPGQVSYGYTF
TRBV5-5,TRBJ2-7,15,CASSPMDRAAYEQYF
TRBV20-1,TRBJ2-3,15,CSAPTSGGSTDTQYF
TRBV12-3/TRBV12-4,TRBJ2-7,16,CASSSGWDRGSYEQYF
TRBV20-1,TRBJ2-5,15,CSAGWATGGKETQYF
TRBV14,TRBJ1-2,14,CASSRGVIDYGYTF
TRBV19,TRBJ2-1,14,CASSGTASYNEQFF
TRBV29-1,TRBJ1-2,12,CSVEASPYGYTF
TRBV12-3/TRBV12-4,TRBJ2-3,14,CASSLGRNGETQYF
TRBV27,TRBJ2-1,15,CASTPLGTGNNEQFF
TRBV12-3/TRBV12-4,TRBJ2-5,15,CASSSHTGGQETQYF
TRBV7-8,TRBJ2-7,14,CASTPDREGNEQYF
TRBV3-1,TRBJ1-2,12,CASSYRQWGYTF
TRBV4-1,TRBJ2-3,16,CASSQRSGLRGDTQYF
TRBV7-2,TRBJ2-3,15,CASSFLVTRQDTQYF
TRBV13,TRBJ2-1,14,CASSLVGEGDEQFF
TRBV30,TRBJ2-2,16,CAWSQAGELRTGELFF
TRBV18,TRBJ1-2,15,CASSRNGHRDYGYTF
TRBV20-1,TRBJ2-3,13,CSARGGLEDTQYF
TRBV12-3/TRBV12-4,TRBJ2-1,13,CATLRGGRYEQFF
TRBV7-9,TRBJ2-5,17,CASSFLAWTGNQETQYF
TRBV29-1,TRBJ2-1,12,CSVVSLAGEQFF
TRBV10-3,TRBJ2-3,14,CAAREGQLTDTQYF
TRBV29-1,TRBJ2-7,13,CSVGASGSYEQYF
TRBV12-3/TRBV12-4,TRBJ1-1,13,CASSHRQLTEAFF
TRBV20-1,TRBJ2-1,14,CSAQSGGVDNEQFF
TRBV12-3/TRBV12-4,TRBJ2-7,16,CASSLGAAGGRDEQYF
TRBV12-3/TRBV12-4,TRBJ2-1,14,CASRPLAEYNEQFF
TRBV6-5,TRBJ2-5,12,CASSRDSRAQYF
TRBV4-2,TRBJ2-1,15,CASSPRDYRYNEQFF
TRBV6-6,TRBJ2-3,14,CASATVVPTDTQYF
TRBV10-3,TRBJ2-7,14,CAISESDPRNGQYF
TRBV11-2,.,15,CASSLVTLGYNEQYF
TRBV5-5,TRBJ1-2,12,CASSIDPYGYTF
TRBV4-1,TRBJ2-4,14,CASSQEPQGVIQYF
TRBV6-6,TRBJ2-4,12,CASRHPQNIQYF
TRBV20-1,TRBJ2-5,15,CSAREPPTGVETQYF
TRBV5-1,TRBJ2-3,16,CASSLAPGLEGDTQYF
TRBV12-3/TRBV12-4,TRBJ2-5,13,CASRPGQGETQYF
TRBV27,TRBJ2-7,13,CASSPGRGREQYF
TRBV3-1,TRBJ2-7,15,CASSPRRRGAYGQYF
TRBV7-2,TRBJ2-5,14,CASSRDRASETQYF
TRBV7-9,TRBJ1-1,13,CASSRLGTDEAFF
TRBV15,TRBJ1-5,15,CATSTMGGRGQPQHF
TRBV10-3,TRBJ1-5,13,CAISGTNNQPQHF
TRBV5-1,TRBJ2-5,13,CASSFERQGSQYF
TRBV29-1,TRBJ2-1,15,CSVETGTGGYNERFF
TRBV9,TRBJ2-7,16,CASSPRDRVVSYEQYF
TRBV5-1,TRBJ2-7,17,CASSLALAGAPWEEQYF